The T cell receptor (beta chain) under discussion was sequenced for a study of blood T cell repertoires in COVID-19. For the study at large: The origin of the acute and convalescent COVID-19 samples was the United States, Italy and Spain.

Authors' methods: How many nucleated cells were present was estimated from reference gene primer amplification. The table came from immunoSEQ multiplex PCR; TCRdb's copy has only in-frame clones and leaves some out. V, J and clone size reflect that table, while D and trimming were determined from the DNA. Of fewer than 200,000 clones listed, 87% are singletons. The V and J ends lost 5 bases and 2 bases respectively, with 16 bases between them. The CDR3 covers 16 residues. Germline V gene data show CDR1 as SGHVS and CDR2 as FNYEAQ. This clone was observed a handful of times. This receptor was identified in a man aged 40-55 years with active or convalescent COVID-19. The sequenced sample was peripheral blood. The chain links TRBV7-6 to TRBJ1-3; D is perhaps TRBD1 (6 bases). This chain's CDR3 is CASSALQGRAGNTIYF. The DNA of the CDR3 is TGTGCCAGCAGCGCCCTACAGGGAAGGGCTGGAAACACCATATATTTT. The full variable domain, its missing parts supplied by reference TRBV7-6 and TRBJ1-3, is GAGVSQSPRYKVTKRGQDVALRCDPISGHVSLYWYRQALGQGPEFLTYFNYEAQQDKSGLPNDRFSAERPEGSISTLTIQRTEQRDSAMYRCASSALQGRAGNTIYFGEGSWLTVV.